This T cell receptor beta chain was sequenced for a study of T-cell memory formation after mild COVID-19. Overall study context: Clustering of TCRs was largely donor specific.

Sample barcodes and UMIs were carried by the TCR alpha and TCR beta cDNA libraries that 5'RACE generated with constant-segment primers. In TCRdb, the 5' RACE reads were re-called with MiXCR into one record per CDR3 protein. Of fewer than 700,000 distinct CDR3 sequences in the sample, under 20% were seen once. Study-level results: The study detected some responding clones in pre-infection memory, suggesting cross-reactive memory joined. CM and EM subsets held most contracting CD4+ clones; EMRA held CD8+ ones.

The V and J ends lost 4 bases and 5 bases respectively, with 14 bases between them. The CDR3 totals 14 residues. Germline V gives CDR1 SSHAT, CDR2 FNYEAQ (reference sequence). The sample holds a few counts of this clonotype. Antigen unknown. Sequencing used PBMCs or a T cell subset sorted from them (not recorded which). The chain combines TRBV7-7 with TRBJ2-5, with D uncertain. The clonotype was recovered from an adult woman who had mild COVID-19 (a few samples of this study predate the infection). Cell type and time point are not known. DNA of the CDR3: TGTGCCAGCAGCTCCGGACGAGTCGGTGAGACCCAGTACTTC. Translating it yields CASSSGRVGETQYF.